These 17 T cell receptor beta chains were sequenced from one sample in a study of T cells in Graves' hyperthyroidism and ophthalmopathy. RNA transcripts gave rise to amplified TCR beta CDR3 regions. The primer set for the first-round RT-PCR of the TCR CDR3 was HTBI. TCRdb independently ran MiXCR on the multiplex PCR reads; one entry per CDR3 protein. The repertoire holds hundreds of thousands of distinct CDR3 sequences, 16% seen once, with around 26% in the top ten. Sequenced sample: blood. These receptors came from a woman aged 18-29 years with Graves' ophthalmopathy.

This clonotype has at least ten counts. The chain has TRBV12-3 or TRBV12-4 and TRBJ1-6, with D unclear. The length of the CDR3 is 13 residues. The V and J ends lost 5 bases and 7 bases respectively, with 9 bases between them. CDR3 DNA: TGTGCCAGCAGTACCAGAGGGAATTCACCCCTCCACTTT. This codes for CASSTRGNSPLHF.

This clonotype was picked up a small number of times. The gene calls are TRBV20-1 and TRBJ2-2; the D is unclear. The germline gives CDR1 DFQATT, CDR2 SNEGSKA (reference sequence). The V and J ends lost 6 bases and 2 bases respectively, with 10 bases between them. The CDR3 sequence is 13 residues long. The DNA for the CDR3 is TGCAGTGCGCAAAAGGAAAACACCGGGGAGCTGTTTTTT. Protein product: CSAQKENTGELFF.

This clonotype was counted at least ten times. J is TRBJ2-1 and V is TRBV20-1; D might be TRBD2 (6 bases). CDR1 and CDR2 from the germline V gene are DFQATT and SNEGSKA (reference sequence). This CDR3 is 13 amino acids long. This CDR3 is CSAQRATYNEQFF. The CDR3 DNA sequence: TGCAGCGCCCAGCGGGCCACCTACAATGAGCAGTTCTTC.

In its sample, this clonotype was seen many times. This sequence joins TRBV20-1 and TRBJ2-1; D is unclear. This CDR3 comprises 20 residues. V dropped 2 bases and J dropped 4 bases, with 30 bases sitting between them. The germline CDR1 and CDR2 sequences are DFQATT and SNEGSKA (reference sequence). The CDR3 DNA is TGCAGTGCTAGAACCGAAGGGTCCGGGTACAAGGTATACCTATACAATGAGCAGTTCTTC. Protein: CSARTEGSGYKVYLYNEQFF.

In its sample, this clonotype was seen many times. V usage is TRBV7-8 and J usage is TRBJ2-7, with 9 bases fitting TRBD1. Germline trimming cut 5 bases from V and 6 bases from J; bases unmatched to any gene: 11. CDR1 SGHVS and CDR2 FQNEAQ come from the germline V gene. The CDR3 sequence is 15 residues long. The DNA of the CDR3 is TGTGCCAGCAGCGGGCGCCGGGACAGGGCTGGCGAGCAGTACTTC. This sequence encodes CASSGRRDRAGEQYF.

This clonotype was detected ten times or more. The chain joins TRBV5-6 to TRBJ2-7; 9 bases map to TRBD1. The CDR3 loop spans 17 amino acids. V was pared by 0 bases and J by 0 bases, with 7 bases of the junction left unmatched. The germline V gene encodes CDR1 SGHDT and CDR2 YYEEEE. The CDR3 region is CASSLGTWDRVSYEQYF. CDR3 DNA sequence: TGTGCCAGCAGCTTGGGTACTTGGGACAGGGTCTCCTACGAGCAGTACTTC.

In this sample, this clonotype turned up many times. The chain has TRBV28 and TRBJ1-4; D unresolved. Germline lookup yields CDR1 MDHEN and CDR2 SYDVKM. V was trimmed by 5 bases and J by 4 bases, leaving 11 bases between them. The CDR3 consists of 14 residues. As DNA, the CDR3 is TGTGCCAGCAGTACAACGTACAGTAATGAAAAACTGTTTTTT. It yields the protein CASSTTYSNEKLFF.

This clonotype was seen only a few times. This chain links TRBV6-1 with TRBJ2-2; tentative D call: TRBD2 (5 bases). The CDR3 sequence is 13 residues long. V dropped 3 bases and J dropped 13 bases, with 15 bases sitting between them. Germline values: CDR1 MNHNS, CDR2 SASEGT. CDR3 DNA: TGTGCCAGCAGTGACGCGGGCGCCCCGGGGCTGTTTTTT. It translates to CASSDAGAPGLFF.

The V and J genes are TRBV28 and TRBJ2-4; 10 positions match TRBD2. This CDR3 has 15 amino acids. The V gene's germline CDR1 is MDHEN and CDR2 SYDVKM. Germline trimming cut 6 bases from V and 4 bases from J; bases unmatched to any gene: 6. The CDR3 nucleotides read TGTGCCAGCAGCCCCACTAGCGGGGCTAAAAACATTCAGTACTTC. Translation gives CASSPTSGAKNIQYF.

This clonotype was picked up many times. This chain uses TRBV6-1 with TRBJ2-2, with 9 positions matching TRBD2. Trimming cost V 5 bases and J 8 bases; bases outside gene matches: 6. Germline CDR1 MNHNS, CDR2 SASEGT. The CDR3 runs to 14 residues. CDR3 sequence (DNA): TGTGCCAGCAGTCGCGGGGGGGCAGGGGGGGAGCTGTTTTTT. Protein: CASSRGGAGGELFF.

This clonotype was found many times. CDR3 loop: CASSQPGGPYEQYF. CDR3 sequence (DNA): TGTGCCAGCAGCCAGCCCGGAGGCCCCTACGAGCAGTACTTC. The chain couples TRBV11-1 to TRBJ2-7; tentative D call: TRBD2 (5 bases). The length of the CDR3 is 14 residues. Germline values: CDR1 SGHAT, CDR2 FQDESV (reference sequence). Trimming shortened V by 5 bases and J by 2 bases, and 13 bases separated the two germline ends.

J is TRBJ2-1 and V is TRBV20-1; 9 bases map to TRBD1. The CDR3 contains 14 residues. Germline CDR1 reads DFQATT; CDR2 reads SNEGSKA (reference sequence). With 1 base clipped from V and 4 bases from J, the junction kept 2 bases outside the gene matches. This CDR3 is CSARGGTGYNEQFF. The CDR3 coding sequence is TGCAGTGCTAGAGGCGGGACAGGGTACAATGAGCAGTTCTTC.

This clonotype was picked up many times. The chain carries TRBV27 and TRBJ1-2, with D maybe TRBD1 (6 bases). This CDR3 spans 15 amino acids. In germline, CDR1 is MNHEY, CDR2 SMNVEV (reference sequence). Trimming pared 6 bases from V and 6 bases from J, leaving 20 bases between. CDR3 region: CASSRHPGDQDGYTF. CDR3 nucleotide sequence: TGTGCCAGCAGCAGACACCCAGGGGACCAGGATGGCTACACCTTC.

This clonotype was counted ten times or more. The genes are TRBV9 and TRBJ2-7, with 10 bases fitting TRBD1. V was pared by 3 bases and J by 2 bases, with 5 bases of the junction left unmatched. Germline V lookup: CDR1 SGDLS, CDR2 YYNGEE. CDR3 size: 15 residues. This CDR3 reads CASSAHGTGAYEQYF. Written as DNA, the CDR3 is TGTGCCAGCAGCGCCCACGGGACAGGGGCCTACGAGCAGTACTTC.

This clonotype was recorded at least ten times. The V call is TRBV5-1, the J call TRBJ1-2, with 9 bases lining up with TRBD1. Germline V CDR1 and CDR2: SGHRS, YFSETQ. The CDR3 contains 14 residues. V shed 4 bases and J 7 bases; nucleotides not matched to a gene: 8. CDR3 sequence reads: CASSPGQGGGGYTF. The CDR3 DNA sequence: TGCGCCAGCAGCCCGGGACAGGGAGGTGGTGGCTACACCTTC.

The rearrangement uses TRBV27 and TRBJ2-7; TRBD1 agrees at 11 bases. Germline V gene sequence: CDR1 MNHEY, CDR2 SMNVEV (reference sequence). V lost 3 bases to trimming and J lost 3 bases; unmatched junction nucleotides: 1. The CDR3 runs to 14 residues. The CDR3 spells CASSLGQGVYEQYF. The DNA for the CDR3 is TGTGCCAGCAGTTTGGGACAGGGGGTCTACGAGCAGTACTTC.

This clonotype has ten or more counts. This chain uses TRBV29-1 with TRBJ2-3, with 8 bases lining up with TRBD2. The CDR3 has 14 amino acids. V was clipped by 4 bases and J by 2 bases; unmatched bases: 5. The germline V gene has CDR1 SQVTM and CDR2 ANQGSEA. Written as DNA, the CDR3 is TGCAGCGTTGCGGGAGGGGCGAACACAGATACGCAGTATTTT. Protein product: CSVAGGANTDTQYF.